One sample yielded the 30 T cell receptor beta chains listed below, sequenced in a study of blood T cell repertoires in COVID-19. The table came from immunoSEQ multiplex PCR; TCRdb's copy has only in-frame clones and leaves some out. The sample carries about 130,000 clones, 80% recorded once. Material: peripheral blood. The receptors were gathered from a man between 65 and 85 years old with acute or convalescent COVID-19.

V is TRBV2 and J is TRBJ2-1; weak D call: TRBD2 (5 bases). CDR3 length equals 15 residues. V shed 6 bases and J shed 0 bases, with 12 bases lying between them. Per germline, CDR1 SNHLY and CDR2 FYNNEI. CDR3 sequence reads: CASRIAPGSYNEQFF. CDR3 in DNA: TGTGCCAGCAGAATAGCGCCCGGCTCCTACAATGAGCAGTTCTTC. The whole variable domain, remainder taken from reference TRBV2 and TRBJ2-1, is EPEVTQTPSHQVTQMGQEVILRCVPISNHLYFYWYRQILGQKVEFLVSFYNNEISEKSEIFDDQFSVERPDGSNFTLKIRSTKLEDSAMYFCASRIAPGSYNEQFFGPGTRLTVL.

The table lists this clone with a count of one. V gene TRBV20-1 combines with J gene TRBJ1-2; D unclear. The CDR3 has 10 amino acids. Trimming took off 6 bases at V and 4 bases at J, with 6 bases between the two ends. CDR1 and CDR2 (germline): DFQATT, SNEGSKA (reference sequence). CDR3 sequence: CSAAVYGYTF. Written as DNA, the CDR3 is TGCAGTGCGGCCGTCTATGGCTACACCTTC.

V and J are TRBV4-2 and TRBJ2-5; TRBD2 matches at 16 bases. The CDR3 is 15 residues long. The trim removed 3 bases at V and 11 bases at J, leaving 6 bases unmatched. Germline V lookup: CDR1 LGHNA, CDR2 YNFKEQ. CDR3 residues: CASSHTGTSGGDQYF. The CDR3 nucleotides read TGTGCCAGCAGCCATACCGGGACTAGCGGGGGGGATCAGTACTTC.

V is TRBV6-5 and J is TRBJ1-4; possible D gene TRBD1, 5 bases. V was trimmed by 5 bases and J by 7 bases, leaving 11 bases between them. The CDR3 is 13 amino acids. Per the germline V gene, CDR1 is MNHEY and CDR2 is SVGAGI. The CDR3 protein is CASSSEGLEKLFF. The CDR3 nucleotides read TGTGCCAGCAGTAGCGAGGGACTTGAAAAACTGTTTTTT.

On this clone: The sample has other DNA sequences that encode this CDR3 too. The rearrangement joins TRBV18 to TRBJ1-1, with D tentatively TRBD1 (5 bases). The CDR3 is 13 amino acids. Germline CDR1 is KGHSH and CDR2 is LQKENI. Trimming took off 3 bases at V and 1 base at J, with 6 bases between the two ends. CDR3 sequence: CASSPGQNTEAFF. DNA of the CDR3: TGTGCCAGCTCACCTGGACAGAACACTGAAGCTTTCTTT.

The gene calls are TRBV5-1 and TRBJ2-5; 8 bases agree with TRBD1. With V trimmed by 2 bases and J by 7 bases, 7 bases remained unmatched. Germline CDR1 SGHRS, CDR2 YFSETQ. CDR3 length equals 14 residues. CDR3 sequence reads: CASSFPGQAGTQYF. The CDR3 DNA reads as TGCGCCAGCAGCTTTCCGGGACAGGCGGGGACCCAGTACTTC.

This chain links TRBV18 with TRBJ1-1; TRBD1 aligns across 9 bases. CDR3 length: 15 residues. Germline CDR1 and CDR2: KGHSH and LQKENI. V gave up 4 bases and J gave up 2 bases; unmatched junction bases: 5. CDR3 region: CASSQQGQGNTEAFF. CDR3 nucleotides: TGTGCCAGCTCACAACAGGGACAGGGTAACACTGAAGCTTTCTTT. The entire variable domain, with the rest obtained from reference TRBV18 and TRBJ1-1, is as follows: NAGVMQNPRHLVRRRGQEARLRCSPMKGHSHVYWYRQLPEEGLKFMVYLQKENIIDESGMPKERFSAEFPKEGPSILRIQQVVRGDSAAYFCASSQQGQGNTEAFFGQGTRLTVV.

The rearrangement links TRBV5-1 to TRBJ2-1, with 8 bases lining up with TRBD2. The length of the CDR3 is 15 residues. Germline CDR1 and CDR2: SGHRS and YFSETQ. The V segment lost 1 base and the J segment 9 bases; nucleotides outside the gene matches: 9. The CDR3 coding sequence is TGCGCCAGCAGCTTGTGGCGGGGGGCAGAGGGTGAGCAGTTCTTC. It translates to CASSLWRGAEGEQFF.

The chain recombines TRBV11-2 with TRBJ1-2; tentative D call: TRBD1 (5 bases). This CDR3 region has 16 residues. Trimming cost V 5 bases and J 3 bases, with 19 bases left between them. Germline CDR1 is SGHAT and CDR2 is FQNNGV. The CDR3 coding sequence is TGTGCCAGCAGCACTCGCGGCGGGGGAGGCGACTATGGCTACACCTTC. Translated, it gives CASSTRGGGGDYGYTF.

This chain connects TRBV7-2 to TRBJ2-7; TRBD1 might be the D (5 bases). CDR1 and CDR2 from the germline V gene are SGHTA and FQGNSA. The CDR3 loop spans 18 amino acids. The V end was cut by 5 bases, the J end by 6 bases, with 29 bases between. The CDR3 sequence: CASSLRSLYQGGRSEQYF. CDR3 in DNA: TGTGCCAGCAGCCTCAGATCATTGTACCAGGGTGGGCGCTCCGAGCAGTACTTC.

The genes are TRBV6-5 and TRBJ2-3; D is perhaps TRBD1 (5 bases). Germline CDR1 MNHEY, CDR2 SVGAGI. This CDR3 has 14 amino acids. Trimming took 4 bases from V and 7 from J, leaving 15 bases between them. In DNA, the CDR3 is TGTGCCAGCAGTTTACAGGAGACAGTTAATACGCAGTATTTT. Its protein is CASSLQETVNTQYF.

The chain has TRBV5-6 and TRBJ1-4; weak D call: TRBD1 (5 bases). CDR3 size: 16 residues. Per the germline V gene, CDR1 is SGHDT and CDR2 is YYEEEE. The ends were cut back, 1 base at V and 0 bases at J, with 10 bases in the middle. The CDR3 sequence: CASSLSGPATNEKLFF. In DNA form, the CDR3 reads TGTGCCAGCAGCTTGTCAGGGCCTGCAACTAATGAAAAACTGTTTTTT.

The table lists this clone with a few counts. The chain carries TRBV6-6 and TRBJ1-3, with D possibly TRBD1 on 5 matching bases. The CDR3 spans 14 residues. Germline CDR1 and CDR2: MNHNY and SVGAGI (reference sequence). V was shortened by 7 bases and J by 0 bases, with 10 bases between the two germline ends. This CDR3 is CASTGADSGNTIYF. Here the CDR3 DNA reads TGTGCCAGCACTGGGGCCGACTCTGGAAACACCATATATTTT.

The CDR3 sequence: CATRDYLYNEQFF. DNA of the CDR3: TGCGCCACCCGGGACTACCTTTACAATGAGCAGTTCTTC. This chain connects TRBV10-2 to TRBJ2-1, with TRBD2 matching 7 bases. V lost 10 bases, J lost 4 bases, and 7 bases stayed unmatched. Per the germline V gene, CDR1 is WSHSY and CDR2 is SAAADI. The CDR3 contains 13 residues.

The chain uses TRBV5-1 and TRBJ2-2; TRBD1 might be the D (5 bases). Germline V CDR1 and CDR2: SGHRS, YFSETQ. The CDR3 is 17 residues long. Between the trimmed V and J ends, which lost 4 bases and 0 bases, there was a span of 16 bases. This chain's CDR3 is CASSLGPNPANTGELFF. The CDR3 DNA sequence: TGCGCCAGCAGCCTGGGGCCCAACCCCGCGAACACCGGGGAGCTGTTTTTT.

The chain joins TRBV5-1 to TRBJ1-1; 8 bases are a match to TRBD1. J was trimmed by 2 bases and V by 7 bases; bases with no gene match: 4. This CDR3 has 13 amino acids. CDR1 is SGHRS, CDR2 YFSETQ, per germline. The CDR3: CASGTGANTEAFF. In DNA, the CDR3 is TGCGCCAGCGGGACAGGAGCCAACACTGAAGCTTTCTTT.

V and J are TRBV19 and TRBJ1-5, with 8 bases fitting TRBD1. This CDR3 has 15 residues. V lost 3 bases and J lost 6; bases outside the gene matches: 7. Germline V gene lookup returns CDR1 LNHDA and CDR2 SQIVND (reference sequence). CDR3 protein: CASSMSDRVSQPQHF. The CDR3 region has the DNA TGTGCCAGTAGTATGTCGGACAGGGTAAGTCAGCCCCAGCATTTT.

This clone came up a few times. The chain carries TRBV3-1 (or the pseudogene TRBV3-2) and TRBJ2-1; 9 nucleotides match TRBD2. Looked up from germline, CDR1 is LGHDT and CDR2 is YNNKEL (reference sequence). The CDR3 is 16 amino acids. The trim removed 4 bases at V and 5 bases at J, leaving 9 bases unmatched. CDR3 region: CASSPLGSGSNNEQFF. The CDR3 coding sequence is TGTGCCAGCAGCCCTCTGGGTAGCGGGAGCAACAATGAGCAGTTCTTC.

This clone was observed a handful of times. DNA for the CDR3: TGCGCCAGCAGCTTGCCGACAGATAACTACAATGAGCAGTTCTTC. Translating it yields CASSLPTDNYNEQFF. V usage is TRBV5-1 and J usage is TRBJ2-1, with D tentatively TRBD1 (5 bases). The CDR3 extends over 15 amino acids. Germline CDR1 reads SGHRS; CDR2 reads YFSETQ. V dropped 1 base and J dropped 3 bases, with 11 bases sitting between them.

The DNA of the CDR3 is TGTGCCAGCAGCGTATCAGGGATGAACACTGAAGCTTTCTTT. It codes for CASSVSGMNTEAFF. The chain uses TRBV9 and TRBJ1-1; D might be TRBD1 (5 bases). This CDR3 comprises 14 residues. Between the trimmed V and J ends, which lost 1 base and 0 bases, there was a span of 7 bases. The germline gives CDR1 SGDLS, CDR2 YYNGEE.

In its sample, this clone was seen once. The chain joins TRBV5-1 to TRBJ2-5; no firm D call. The CDR3 runs 14 residues. V shed 7 bases and J shed 0 bases, with 13 bases lying between them. The germline CDR1 and CDR2 sequences are SGHRS and YFSETQ. DNA of the CDR3: TGCGCCAGCGCGTCCGGTGCCAACCAAGAGACCCAGTACTTC. This translates into CASASGANQETQYF.

The chain recombines TRBV5-4 with TRBJ2-1; D is undetermined. Looked up from germline, CDR1 is SGHNT and CDR2 is YYREEE (reference sequence). The CDR3 is 15 residues long. The V gene lost 3 bases and the J gene lost 4 bases, with 14 bases spanning the gap. The CDR3 nucleotides are TGTGCCAGCAGCTCCTCCTCTACTCCATACAATGAGCAGTTCTTC. Protein: CASSSSSTPYNEQFF.

This clone was recorded once. This chain uses TRBV9 with TRBJ1-5; TRBD1 aligns across 7 bases. The ends lost 0 bases at V and 8 bases at J; junction bases unmatched: 8. Germline loops: CDR1 SGDLS, CDR2 YYNGEE. The CDR3 is 15 residues long. CDR3 region: CASSVAGQAEEPQHF. The CDR3 DNA reads TGTGCCAGCAGCGTAGCTGGACAGGCCGAAGAGCCCCAGCATTTT.

The V and J genes are TRBV28 and TRBJ1-5; D may be TRBD1 (6 bases). Trimming left V 7 bases short and J 0 bases short, with 13 bases between. Germline V gives CDR1 MDHEN, CDR2 SYDVKM. This CDR3 is 15 amino acids long. In DNA form, the CDR3 reads TGTGCCAGCACCAAGGGGGTGAATAGCAATCAGCCCCAGCATTTT. It is translated as CASTKGVNSNQPQHF.

CDR3 in amino acids: CASSPWGQSEAFF. Written as DNA, the CDR3 is TGTGCCAGCAGCCCATGGGGGCAAAGTGAAGCTTTCTTT. The rearrangement links TRBV7-9 to TRBJ1-1; a possible D gene is TRBD1 (6 bases). Trimming shortened V by 5 bases and J by 7 bases, and 14 bases separated the two germline ends. Germline CDR1 and CDR2: SEHNR and FQNEAQ (reference sequence). This CDR3 spans 13 amino acids.

This chain joins TRBV18 and TRBJ2-1; TRBD2 is a possible D gene (5 bases). The CDR3 runs 11 residues. The V and J ends lost 3 bases and 9 bases respectively, with 6 bases between them. Germline V gene sequence: CDR1 KGHSH, CDR2 LQKENI. Written as DNA, the CDR3 is TGTGCCAGCTCACCGGGGAGTGAGCAGTTCTTC. This sequence encodes CASSPGSEQFF.

The chain joins TRBV5-1 to TRBJ1-2, with TRBD1 as a possible D gene (5 bases). Trimming left V 4 bases short and J 5 bases short, with 12 bases between. CDR1 and CDR2 (germline): SGHRS, YFSETQ. The CDR3 has 13 amino acids. The CDR3 region is CASSSGGDYGYTF. The CDR3 DNA follows: TGCGCCAGCAGCAGCGGGGGGGATTATGGCTACACCTTC.

In its sample, this clone was seen a few times. The gene calls are TRBV5-1 and TRBJ1-1; D unresolved. The CDR3 has 15 amino acids. V was shortened by 0 bases and J by 1 base, with 10 bases between the two germline ends. CDR1 is SGHRS, CDR2 YFSETQ, per germline. CDR3 in DNA: TGCGCCAGCAGCTTGGCTGGGGAGGAGAACACTGAAGCTTTCTTT. Translation: CASSLAGEENTEAFF.

The count of this clone is one. This chain connects TRBV18 to TRBJ1-3, with 7 positions matching TRBD1. J was trimmed by 0 bases and V by 1 base; bases with no gene match: 3. Germline CDR1 and CDR2: KGHSH and LQKENI. This CDR3 contains 16 residues. The DNA of the CDR3 is TGTGCCAGCTCACCACGGGACAGCTTCTCTGGAAACACCATATATTTT. Encoded protein: CASSPRDSFSGNTIYF.

The genes are TRBV10-3 and TRBJ2-5; 7 bases agree with TRBD1. There are 13 residues in the CDR3. Germline CDR1 reads ENHRY; CDR2 reads SYGVKD. V was pared by 7 bases and J by 4 bases, with 6 bases of the junction left unmatched. CDR3 sequence reads: CAIKAPGGETQYF. The DNA of the CDR3 is TGTGCCATCAAAGCGCCAGGGGGAGAGACCCAGTACTTC.